This T cell receptor beta chain was sequenced in a study of blood T cell repertoires in COVID-19. Note on this clone: The junction does not match germline at one end; this may be a read error.

TCRdb's table, derived via immunoSEQ multiplex PCR, lists solely in-frame clones and lacks some. The table includes roughly 300,000 clones, around nine tenths detected once. CDR3 length equals 16 residues. Germline V gene data show CDR1 as SGHDT and CDR2 as YYEEEE. Patients at the Seattle site were enrolled during active infection and followed longitudinally. This chain connects TRBV5-6 to TRBJ2-3, with TRBD2 matching 9 bases. Sequences were obtained from peripheral blood. This TCR was sampled from a woman younger than 45 with COVID-19, enrolled during active disease. The CDR3: CASNLRGLAGLDTQYF. The CDR3 nucleotides read TGTGCCAGCAACTTGAGGGGGCTAGCGGGATTAGATACGCAGTATTTT.